Listed below are T cell receptor beta chains from one sample, sequenced in a study of Graves' ophthalmopathy and Graves' hyperthyroidism. TCRdb reprocessed the multiplex PCR reads via MiXCR and lists one record per CDR3 protein. The sample yields a few hundred thousand distinct CDR3 sequences, less than 20% seen once. Sequencing was carried out using peripheral blood. These receptors all stem from a young woman with stable Graves' hyperthyroidism. Both conserved end residues are trimmed from each CDR3. A D gene is named only where the DNA matches it firmly.

TRBD2	TRBV6-1	TRBJ2-1	ASSELAGGLYNEQF
NA	TRBV5-1	TRBJ1-2	ASSFTGNYGYT
NA	TRBV6-5	TRBJ2-2	ASSWGAGSTGELF
TRBD1	TRBV6-5	TRBJ1-1	ASSHGQGTEAF
NA	TRBV6-5	TRBJ1-2	ASRRGQTNTYGYT
NA	TRBV7-2	TRBJ2-3	ASSPGPDTQY
NA	TRBV10-3	TRBJ2-7	ATTRDNSYEQY
NA	TRBV7-8	TRBJ1-2	ASSTDRQSYGYT
NA	TRBV6-1	TRBJ2-2	ASVWLQNTGELF
NA	TRBV11-2	TRBJ1-3	ASSLPGGRPGNTIY
TRBD1	TRBV2	TRBJ2-2	ASGEGQENTGELF